These 27 T cell receptor beta chains originate from one sample sequenced in a study of CD4+ T cells in melanoma. TCRdb keeps only in-frame clones here, not all; method: immunoSEQ multiplex PCR. The table lists some 4,000 clones, around 78% of them singletons. The sample comprised tumor tissue. Receptors originate from a human donor with melanoma.

The sample holds one count of this clone. This chain joins TRBV11-2 and TRBJ2-7, with D perhaps TRBD2 (6 bases). The V end lost 0 bases, the J end lost 3 bases, and 21 bases lay between the germline ends. This CDR3 comprises 18 residues. Per germline, CDR1 SGHAT and CDR2 FQNNGV. This CDR3 reads CASSLDALRSGQDYEQYF. The DNA for the CDR3 is TGTGCCAGCAGCTTAGATGCCCTTAGAAGCGGGCAAGACTACGAGCAGTACTTC.

The chain uses TRBV7-9 and TRBJ2-7, with 8 bases identical to TRBD1. V trimming: 10 bases; J trimming: 3 bases; junction bases outside the gene matches: 5. CDR3 size: 12 residues. Germline lookup yields CDR1 SEHNR and CDR2 FQNEAQ (reference sequence). The DNA of the CDR3 is TGTGCCACCCGACAGGGGAACTACGAGCAGTACTTC. Translation gives CATRQGNYEQYF.

The chain is built from TRBV28 and TRBJ2-3, with 7 bases that match TRBD2. CDR3 length: 12 residues. The trim removed 3 bases at V and 10 bases at J, leaving 4 bases unmatched. CDR1 MDHEN and CDR2 SYDVKM come from the germline V gene. As DNA, the CDR3 is TGTGCCAGCAGTTTGGAGCGGGGTGCGCAGTATTTT. Protein: CASSLERGAQYF.

This rearrangement joins TRBV27 to TRBJ2-5; D perhaps matches TRBD1 (5 bases). This CDR3 has 15 amino acids. Trimming stripped 6 bases from V and 4 bases from J, with 18 bases between. Per germline, CDR1 MNHEY and CDR2 SMNVEV (reference sequence). The CDR3, as DNA: TGTGCCAGCAGGACCTACCGGGCTAGGGGAGAGACCCAGTACTTC. Translation: CASRTYRARGETQYF.

The rearrangement links TRBV4-2 to TRBJ1-3, with D possibly TRBD1 on 5 matching bases. V shed 3 bases and J shed 0 bases, with 12 bases lying between them. This CDR3 region has 16 residues. The germline V gene encodes CDR1 LGHNA and CDR2 YNFKEQ. The CDR3, as DNA: TGTGCCAGCAGCCAGAATACAGGTAACTCTGGAAACACCATATATTTT. It translates to CASSQNTGNSGNTIYF.

The chain has TRBV13 and TRBJ1-5, with D maybe TRBD1 (5 bases). CDR3 length: 14 amino acids. V lost 3 bases and J 1 base, leaving 7 bases between the germline ends. Germline V gives CDR1 PRHDT, CDR2 FYEKMQ (reference sequence). The CDR3 sequence: CASSFGGSNQPQHF. CDR3 DNA: TGTGCCAGCAGCTTCGGGGGGAGCAATCAGCCCCAGCATTTT.

This chain's CDR3 is CASSQDEGLNTGELFF. The CDR3 DNA is TGCGCCAGCAGCCAAGACGAGGGACTTAACACCGGGGAGCTGTTTTTT. The V gene is TRBV4-1, the J gene TRBJ2-2; D perhaps matches TRBD2 (6 bases). The CDR3 extends over 16 amino acids. The germline V and J ends were trimmed by 0 bases and 2 bases, with 10 bases remaining between them. The germline V gene has CDR1 MGHRA and CDR2 YSYEKL.

V gene TRBV7-3 combines with J gene TRBJ2-3, with D possibly TRBD1 on 6 matching bases. Between the trimmed V and J ends, which lost 5 bases and 5 bases, there was a span of 11 bases. Germline-derived CDR1 and CDR2 are SGHTA and FQGTGA. There are 13 residues in the CDR3. CDR3 amino acids: CASSNGGGDTQYF. The CDR3 DNA sequence: TGTGCCAGCAGCAATGGGGGCGGAGATACGCAGTATTTT.

The chain combines TRBV9 with TRBJ2-5, with TRBD2 identical over 14 bases. This CDR3 is built from 15 residues. The V gene end was trimmed by 4 bases and the J gene end by 5 bases; junction bases not matched to a gene: 4. Germline CDR1 reads SGDLS; CDR2 reads YYNGEE. The CDR3 protein is CASSPGLAGDETQYF. In DNA, the CDR3 is TGTGCCAGCAGCCCGGGACTAGCGGGGGATGAGACCCAGTACTTC.

The rearrangement uses TRBV28 and TRBJ1-2; the D is unclear. CDR1 is MDHEN and CDR2 is SYDVKM in the germline V gene. This CDR3 has 14 amino acids. Deletions cut 1 base from V and 4 bases from J, with 10 bases between. The CDR3 region has the DNA TGTGCCAGCAGTTTATCGGGATTCACCTATGGCTACACCTTC. It yields the protein CASSLSGFTYGYTF.

The genes are TRBV21-1 and TRBJ1-5. TRBV21-1 is reported as a pseudogene. This CDR3 has 13 amino acids. The CDR3: CASGRGSNQPQHF. The CDR3 DNA follows: TGTGCCAGCGGGAGAGGAAGCAATCAGCCCCAGCATTTT.

This chain links TRBV30 with TRBJ2-3, with 9 bases fitting TRBD1. V lost 3 bases, J lost 6 bases, and 7 bases stayed unmatched. The CDR3 sequence is 14 residues long. Germline V gene data show CDR1 as GTSNPN and CDR2 as SVGIG (reference sequence). CDR3 sequence: CAWSADRGGDTQYF. CDR3 DNA: TGTGCCTGGAGCGCAGACAGGGGGGGGGATACGCAGTATTTT.

This rearrangement joins TRBV29-1 to TRBJ1-1; 12 nucleotides agree with TRBD1. Trimming removed 7 bases from V and 1 base from J; junction bases left unmatched: 7. CDR3 length: 15 amino acids. The germline CDR1 and CDR2 sequences are SQVTM and ANQGSEA. CDR3 protein: CSETGTGGWNTEAFF. The CDR3 DNA reads as TGCAGCGAGACCGGGACAGGGGGCTGGAACACTGAAGCTTTCTTT.

The table lists this clone with a count of one. The chain employs TRBV4-3 and TRBJ2-5, with 14 bases lining up with TRBD2. V was pared by 1 base and J by 3 bases, with 7 bases of the junction left unmatched. CDR1 and CDR2 from the germline V gene are LGHNA and YSLEER. The CDR3 spans 18 residues. The CDR3 nucleotides read TGCGCCAGCAGCCAAGGCGTCCCGGGACTAGCGGGGGAAGAGACCCAGTACTTC. Protein product: CASSQGVPGLAGEETQYF.

This clone is medium-sized within its sample. The CDR3 DNA reads TGTGCCAGCAGCCCACTGAAGGCGAAGCAGTACTTC. Protein sequence: CASSPLKAKQYF. The chain joins TRBV27 to TRBJ2-7; no reliable D call. Between the trimmed V and J ends, which lost 6 bases and 8 bases, there was a span of 14 bases. Germline CDR1 MNHEY, CDR2 SMNVEV (reference sequence). The CDR3 is made up of 12 amino acids.

The V and J genes are TRBV30 and TRBJ1-4, with no clear D. Germline V gene sequence: CDR1 GTSNPN, CDR2 SVGIG (reference sequence). This CDR3 spans 13 amino acids. Trimming cost V 0 bases and J 5 bases, with 7 bases left between them. CDR3 region: CAWSVVENEKLFF. The CDR3 DNA reads as TGTGCCTGGAGTGTAGTGGAAAATGAAAAACTGTTTTTT.

This sequence joins TRBV19 and TRBJ2-2; D gene ambiguous. Between the trimmed V and J ends, which lost 7 bases and 2 bases, there was a span of 20 bases. The germline gives CDR1 LNHDA, CDR2 SQIVND (reference sequence). The CDR3 has 17 amino acids. This CDR3 is CASKSHAFQANTGELFF. CDR3 DNA sequence: TGTGCCAGTAAGAGCCACGCCTTTCAGGCCAACACCGGGGAGCTGTTTTTT.

This clone was detected only a few times. The genes are TRBV7-2 and TRBJ2-7, with 14 bases that match TRBD2. The CDR3 totals 16 residues. The V and J ends lost 1 base and 5 bases, in that order; junction bases with no gene match: 4. The germline V gene has CDR1 SGHTA and CDR2 FQGNSA. The CDR3 here is CASSLVRLAGGDEQYF. The DNA for the CDR3 is TGTGCCAGCAGCTTAGTAAGACTAGCGGGAGGGGACGAGCAGTACTTC.

This clone was observed a handful of times. It is likely a read error, because the conserved phenylalanine at the end of the CDR3 is missing. The DNA is left out, because the CDR3 cannot be placed on it with certainty; the CDR3 is given as TCRdb lists it. The J gene is TRBJ2-7, the V gene TRBV12-2. TRBV12-2 is tagged as a pseudogene. The CDR3 spans 11 amino acids, including both terminal residues. CDR3 sequence reads: CASRFLGRVRI.

V and J are TRBV7-2 and TRBJ2-3; D is unresolved. The germline CDR1 and CDR2 sequences are SGHTA and FQGNSA. Deletions cut 1 base from V and 2 bases from J, with 4 bases between. The CDR3 is 13 residues long. This CDR3 is CASSLDFTDTQYF. In DNA, the CDR3 is TGTGCCAGCAGCTTAGATTTCACAGATACGCAGTATTTT.

The rearrangement uses TRBV4-1 and TRBJ2-5; the D gene is possibly TRBD1 (6 bases). Trimming shortened V by 0 bases and J by 11 bases, and 22 bases separated the two germline ends. In germline, CDR1 is MGHRA, CDR2 YSYEKL. CDR3 length: 16 residues. CDR3 nucleotides: TGCGCCAGCAGCCAAGATTTCGCAGGGGTCCTAGTACAGCAGTACTTC. Amino acid sequence: CASSQDFAGVLVQQYF.

V is TRBV27 and J is TRBJ2-7, with no clear D. The CDR3 is made up of 13 amino acids. With 0 bases removed from V and 5 bases from J, the gap between germline ends came to 8 bases. CDR1 is MNHEY, CDR2 SMNVEV, per germline (reference sequence). This CDR3 reads CASSLSKGNEQYF. The CDR3 DNA is TGTGCCAGCAGTTTATCAAAGGGTAACGAGCAGTACTTC.

The DNA for the CDR3 is TGTGCCAGTAGTAACGTCCACTACAATGAGCAGTTCTTC. This gives the protein CASSNVHYNEQFF. The rearrangement joins TRBV19 to TRBJ2-1; D unclear. This CDR3 is built from 13 residues. The V and J ends lost 4 bases and 3 bases respectively, with 7 bases between them. Germline V gene sequence: CDR1 LNHDA, CDR2 SQIVND (reference sequence).

The rearrangement links TRBV19 to TRBJ1-1; D gene uncertain. The CDR3 runs to 14 residues. Trimming stripped 4 bases from V and 5 bases from J, with 14 bases between. The germline gives CDR1 LNHDA, CDR2 SQIVND (reference sequence). In DNA form, the CDR3 reads TGTGCCAGTAGTACAACCCCCGTGGAAACTGAAGCTTTCTTT. Amino acid sequence: CASSTTPVETEAFF.

The chain uses TRBV15 and TRBJ2-1; a possible D gene is TRBD2 (6 bases). Germline CDR1 LNHNV, CDR2 YYDKDF (reference sequence). This CDR3 region has 13 residues. V was pared by 6 bases and J by 4 bases, with 10 bases between. CDR3 DNA: TGTGCCACCAGAGGGAGGAATTACAATGAGCAGTTCTTC. The encoded protein is CATRGRNYNEQFF.

The chain employs TRBV5-1 and TRBJ1-2, with unresolved D. This CDR3 comprises 19 residues. Germline values: CDR1 SGHRS, CDR2 YFSETQ. The V and J ends lost 0 bases and 3 bases respectively, with 24 bases between them. CDR3 in amino acids: CASSLVPTVISSEHYGYTF. The CDR3, as DNA: TGCGCCAGCAGCTTGGTCCCCACAGTGATTTCCTCAGAGCACTATGGCTACACCTTC.

V usage is TRBV11-2 and J usage is TRBJ2-1; D gene ambiguous. V lost 4 bases and J 7 bases, leaving 8 bases between the germline ends. The CDR3 consists of 12 residues. Looked up from germline, CDR1 is SGHAT and CDR2 is FQNNGV. The CDR3 is CASSYDGNEQFF. The DNA for the CDR3 is TGTGCCAGCAGCTACGATGGGAATGAGCAGTTCTTC. The full variable domain, its missing parts supplied by reference TRBV11-2 and TRBJ2-1, is EAGVAQSPRYKIIEKRQSVAFWCNPISGHATLYWYQQILGQGPKLLIQFQNNGVVDDSQLPKDRFSAERLKGVDSTLKIQPAKLEDSAVYLCASSYDGNEQFFGPGTRLTVL.